This TCR beta chain was recovered during a study of blood T cell repertoires in COVID-19 (dated by TCRdb to the early 2020s). For context, the study as a whole: Samples from collaborators originated in the United States, Italy and Spain and spanned both the acute and convalescent phases of COVID-19. The repertoires were made available in a free public database intended to serve as a resource for research on the immune response to SARS-CoV-2. Sample metadata almost always included a de-identified subject ID, COVID-19 status, age in years and sex. Subjects who had been exposed to COVID-19, were actively infected with it, or had recovered from it provided the deeply sampled blood TCRbeta repertoires that made up the dataset. Where available, HLA class I and class II types were obtained from metadata supplied by the sample provider rather than from assay-based typing. The material from the prospective study consisted of cDNA or gDNA derived from T cells, B-cell-depleted T cells, or PBMCs. The samples were drawn from two sources: the first 160 participants of the ongoing ImmuneRACE study, and 1,000 to 1,500 subjects contributed by 6 global collaborators.

Each collaborating institution followed its own protocols to collect whole blood in K2EDTA tubes. For TCRbeta analysis, collaborators shipped samples as frozen whole blood, isolated PBMCs, or DNA extracted from either of those sample types. From a lookup of the germline V gene, CDR1 and CDR2 are ENHRY and SYGVKD. The junction shows trimming of 3 bases on V and 1 base on J, plus 9 bases between the germline ends. Reading from cysteine to phenylalanine, the CDR3 counts 14 amino acids. This entry keeps only the CDR3 DNA: 42 bases, framed from base 1. What the study reported, not specific to this receptor: How much clinical and demographic metadata was included differed by source and by participant, and the metadata was provided uncurated.

Notes on this clone: Its cognate antigen has yet to be identified. No much larger clone is present one base from it, and per-base qualities are unavailable.

The immunoSEQ Assay, a bias-controlled multiplex PCR, was used to amplify TCRbeta CDR3 regions from genomic DNA. The paper's data handling went like this. The number of nucleated cells in each sample was estimated by amplification of reference gene primers within the assay. To quantify the absolute abundance of each unique TCRbeta CDR3 rearrangement, sequence reads were collapsed and filtered. For each sample, productive Simpson clonality was calculated as the square root of Simpson's diversity index across productive rearrangements. TCRdb provides this immuneACCESS table in a form limited to in-frame rearrangements. Some clones are lacking; in checked studies, under half of them reflect an unresolved V gene, and why the rest are absent is not known. Clone size and the V and J calls come from that table; the DNA yielded D and trimming. The sample has roughly 100,000 clones on record, about 89% of them singletons. The top ten clonotypes cover approximately 3.5% of the sample.

Recombination joined TRBV10-3 with TRBJ1-1; the D gene assignment is ambiguous. Sample: peripheral blood. This receptor was obtained from a woman aged 55-69 years with acute or convalescent COVID-19. Here the CDR3 is given as CAISESYGNTEAFF. The sequence in DNA is TGTGCCATCAGTGAAAGTTACGGGAACACTGAAGCTTTCTTT.